The rows below give T cell receptor beta chains drawn from one sample of a study of cytomegalovirus exposure and HLA in healthy donors. Sequenced by immunoSEQ multiplex PCR; TCRdb stores in-frame clones only, minus some. This sample has 80,000 to 100,000 clones, with roughly 81% found just once. Sample: PBMCs. These receptors were taken from a man aged 35 to 55 in good health and CMV-seronegative. The conserved cysteine and the conserved F or W are not part of the CDR3 here. The order of the fields is J gene, CDR3 length, V gene, D gene, CDR3 protein. A D gene is named only where the DNA matches it firmly.

TRBJ2-3	15	TRBV4-1	-	ASSQGWGPSSTDTQY
TRBJ2-7	13	TRBV19	-	ASSQTDSNYERQY
TRBJ1-1	15	TRBV10-1	TRBD1	ASSDTTGSDMNTEAF
TRBJ2-4	11	TRBV5-1	-	ASSLGQKNIQY
TRBJ2-7	11	TRBV5-4	-	ASSLMGGYEQY
TRBJ2-7	11	TRBV2	-	ASMGQRSYEQY
TRBJ1-6	11	TRBV9	-	ASSPGQNSPLH
TRBJ2-7	12	TRBV6-6	TRBD1	ASSSTDREYEQY
TRBJ2-2	15	TRBV27	-	ASSPWVRAANTGELF
TRBJ1-2	13	TRBV27	-	ASSPTTGQRYGYT
TRBJ1-4	13	TRBV7-9	-	ASSLSAGVSEKLF
TRBJ1-2	13	TRBV5-1	-	ASSPGTLVNYGYT
TRBJ2-3	12	TRBV5-8	TRBD1	ASSGTGTTDTQY
TRBJ1-2	12	TRBV6-1	TRBD1	ASSVGDRVFGYT
TRBJ1-2	12	TRBV6-1	-	ASSTGLANYGYT
TRBJ1-1	12	TRBV27	TRBD1	ASSFRQGTTEAF
TRBJ1-1	13	TRBV18	TRBD1	ASSPAGTGLTEAF
TRBJ2-1	15	TRBV2	-	ASSEALGTRGSYEQF
TRBJ1-3	13	TRBV2	-	ASSELRSSGNTIY
TRBJ1-2	15	TRBV30	TRBD1	AWSDPGLVGQGNGYT
TRBJ1-1	13	TRBV19	-	ASSIVGAGTTEAF
TRBJ2-7	11	TRBV11-3	-	ASSLGTTYEQY
TRBJ2-7	16	TRBV7-2	TRBD2	ASSLAGTSGGASGEQY
TRBJ2-7	12	TRBV6-5	-	ASSRATASYEQY
TRBJ2-7	10	TRBV5-4	-	ASQFRGYEQY
TRBJ2-2	12	TRBV6-5	TRBD1	ASRGQVRSGELF
TRBJ1-4	15	TRBV19	-	ASSILGRGRSNEKLF
TRBJ1-2	10	TRBV29-1	TRBD1	SVEDRAYGYT
TRBJ2-7	13	TRBV28	-	ASSPRGSSSYEQY
TRBJ1-3	13	TRBV27	-	ASSLSRGSANTIY
TRBJ2-2	18	TRBV5-1	TRBD2	ASSRTRGLAGTANTGELF
TRBJ1-3	12	TRBV28	TRBD1	AGGQGGSGNTIY
TRBJ1-3	15	TRBV7-2	TRBD1	ASSPSGQGATGNTIY
TRBJ1-1	9	TRBV29-1	-	SVTVNTEAF
TRBJ1-2	12	TRBV9	TRBD1	ASSVGTGGGGYT
TRBJ1-4	10	TRBV28	-	ASSQVNEKLF
TRBJ1-5	11	TRBV6-1	TRBD1	ASRYRGEQPQH
TRBJ2-5	10	TRBV7-8	TRBD1	ASSLGRQGAY
TRBJ1-1	12	TRBV18	TRBD1	ASSPHPTGAEAF
TRBJ2-1	14	TRBV4-3	-	ASSQDTGNTHNEQF
TRBJ2-3	13	TRBV5-5	-	ASSLLALSTDTQY
TRBJ2-5	10	TRBV14	-	ASSQVEETQY
-	12	TRBV27	-	ASFGQGGIYEQY
TRBJ2-1	12	TRBV5-5	-	ASSTRDTYNEQF